A single sample is the source of the 19 T cell receptor beta chains below, sequenced in a study of response to subunit inactivated influenza vaccine. TCRdb fed the RT-PCR reads into MiXCR, producing one record per CDR3 protein. Altogether under 550,000 distinct CDR3 sequences are present, approximately 7.1% being singletons, with the ten largest covering 13%. The source was PBMCs from blood, collected 23 to 25 months after vaccination. The source is a man aged 50 to 69 who received an inactivated influenza vaccine.

This clonotype was seen only a few times. The chain has TRBV21-1 and TRBJ1-1; the table's D call of TRBD1 was not tested on the DNA. TRBV21-1 is shown as a pseudogene. This CDR3 has 16 residues. Here the CDR3 reads CASSSCPILGATEAFF. The CDR3 bases are TGTGCCAGCAGCTCTTGTCCCATCCTGGGGGCCACTGAAGCTTTCTTT.

This clonotype was seen a handful of times. The rearrangement uses TRBV20-1 and TRBJ1-5, with TRBD1 as a possible D gene (6 bases). There are 12 residues in the CDR3. CDR1 DFQATT and CDR2 SNEGSKA come from the germline V gene (reference sequence). CDR3 amino acids: CSLGRGDQPQHF. The CDR3 DNA reads as TGCAGCTTGGGGAGGGGGGATCAGCCCCAGCATTTT.

This clonotype was seen more than once but under ten times. J is TRBJ2-1 and V is TRBV5-1; 8 bases are shared with TRBD1. Trimming took 5 bases from V and 5 from J; bases not matched to a gene: 3. The CDR3 runs to 13 residues. Germline V CDR1 and CDR2: SGHRS, YFSETQ. The CDR3, as DNA: TGCGCCAGCAGAATGGGACAGGACAATGAGCAGTTCTTC. As protein: CASRMGQDNEQFF.

The V and J genes are TRBV5-1 and TRBJ2-5; 7 bases are a match to TRBD2. V shed 4 bases and J 5 bases; nucleotides not matched to a gene: 8. Germline assignment: CDR1 SGHRS and CDR2 YFSETQ. CDR3 size: 14 residues. The CDR3 sequence is CASSALSGRETQYF. In DNA form, the CDR3 reads TGCGCCAGCAGCGCCCTATCCGGGAGGGAGACCCAGTACTTC.

This clonotype came up a few times. The V gene is TRBV7-3, the J gene TRBJ2-5, with a possible D match to TRBD1 (5 bases). The germline V gene has CDR1 SGHTA and CDR2 FQGTGA. The CDR3 extends over 14 amino acids. V was clipped by 5 bases and J by 3 bases, with 13 bases between them. The CDR3 bases are TGTGCCAGCAGCCGCGGTGGCAGGGAAGAGACCCAGTACTTC. As protein: CASSRGGREETQYF. Using reference TRBV7-3 and TRBJ2-5 for the parts outside the CDR3, the full variable domain is GAGVSQTPSNKVTEKGKYVELRCDPISGHTALYWYRQSLGQGPEFLIYFQGTGAADDSGLPNDRFFAVRPEGSVSTLKIQRTERGDSAVYLCASSRGGREETQYFGPGTRLLVL.

This clonotype was found many times. The V call is TRBV29-1, the J call TRBJ1-5; perhaps TRBD1 as D (5 bases). Trimming took off 4 bases at V and 0 bases at J, with 10 bases between the two ends. This CDR3 comprises 14 residues. Germline V gene lookup returns CDR1 SQVTM and CDR2 ANQGSEA. The CDR3 protein is CSVVGTDSNQPQHF. The CDR3 nucleotides read TGCAGCGTTGTTGGGACGGATAGCAATCAGCCCCAGCATTTT.

This clonotype was detected many times. The chain is built from TRBV27 and TRBJ1-1; TRBD1 matches 7 bases. CDR1 and CDR2 from the germline V gene are MNHEY and SMNVEV (reference sequence). V shed 8 bases and J 4 bases; nucleotides not matched to a gene: 7. There are 13 residues in the CDR3. CDR3 residues: CASETGQGTEAFF. DNA of the CDR3: TGTGCCAGCGAGACAGGGCAGGGCACTGAAGCTTTCTTT.

The chain joins TRBV21-1 to TRBJ2-6; TRBD1 is taken as the D call from the table, unchecked against the DNA. TRBV21-1 is a known pseudogene. The CDR3 totals 18 residues. The CDR3 sequence is CASSKARTGTSGANVLTF. CDR3 sequence (DNA): TGTGCCAGCAGCAAAGCGCGGACAGGGACCAGTGGGGCCAACGTCCTGACTTTC.

The chain links TRBV4-2 to TRBJ2-3; 7 bases are shared with TRBD2. The CDR3 loop spans 16 amino acids. CDR1 LGHNA and CDR2 YNFKEQ come from the germline V gene. Trimming took 5 bases from V and 3 from J; bases not matched to a gene: 11. The CDR3 spells CASSLRAGEGTDTQYF. The CDR3 bases are TGTGCCAGCAGCTTGCGGGCGGGAGAGGGTACAGATACGCAGTATTTT.

This clonotype was recorded at least ten times. This chain joins TRBV6-1 and TRBJ2-7, with a weak D call TRBD1 (6 bases). V lost 7 bases and J lost 2, with 12 bases in between. CDR1 and CDR2 from the germline V gene are MNHNS and SASEGT. This CDR3 is built from 13 residues. CDR3 sequence (DNA): TGTGCCAGCAATCGGGACATTACCTACGAGCAGTACTTC. Its protein is CASNRDITYEQYF.

A few counts support this clonotype. The chain joins TRBV12-3 or TRBV12-4 to TRBJ2-1, with 7 bases fitting TRBD2. V lost 7 bases and J lost 2; bases outside the gene matches: 11. This CDR3 has 16 amino acids. CDR3 sequence (DNA): TGTGCCAGCATCTGGGGGGGGGTCAGAACCTACAATGAGCAGTTCTTC. Amino acids: CASIWGGVRTYNEQFF.

The J gene is TRBJ2-3, the V gene TRBV19; TRBD2 matches 8 bases. The CDR3 covers 16 residues. Unmatched junction bases numbered 5, after V lost 3 bases and J lost 0 bases. In germline, CDR1 is LNHDA, CDR2 SQIVND (reference sequence). This CDR3 reads CASSIMASGSTDTQYF. CDR3 bases: TGTGCCAGTAGTATTATGGCTAGCGGGAGCACAGATACGCAGTATTTT.

The table lists this clonotype with many counts. The J gene is TRBJ1-5, the V gene TRBV29-1; D remains unclear. V was cut by 6 bases and J by 2 bases, with 14 bases left in between. Per germline, CDR1 SQVTM and CDR2 ANQGSEA. The CDR3 runs 14 residues. The CDR3 is CSVTDGPGNQPQHF. In DNA form, the CDR3 reads TGCAGCGTCACAGATGGTCCGGGCAATCAGCCCCAGCATTTT. Combining the CDR3 with reference TRBV29-1 and TRBJ1-5 gives the whole variable domain SAVISQKPSRDICQRGTSLTIQCQVDSQVTMMFWYRQQPGQSLTLIATANQGSEATYESGFVIDKFPISRPNLTFSTLTVSNMSPEDSSIYLCSVTDGPGNQPQHFGDGTRLSIL.

V is TRBV24-1 and J is TRBJ1-2; no firm D call. V lost 4 bases and J 2 bases, leaving 10 bases between the germline ends. Per the germline V gene, CDR1 is KGHDR and CDR2 is SFDVKD. The CDR3 spans 14 residues. The CDR3 bases are TGTGCCACCAGTGACTTTGGTACGAACTATGGCTACACCTTC. Translating it yields CATSDFGTNYGYTF.

The rearrangement links TRBV28 to TRBJ2-3; D gene unclear. Germline V lookup: CDR1 MDHEN, CDR2 SYDVKM. The CDR3 has 16 amino acids. Deletions cut 5 bases from V and 4 bases from J, with 19 bases between. The DNA of the CDR3 is TGTGCCAGCAGTCCTTTGGCCGGACCGGGTGCAGATACGCAGTATTTT. It yields the protein CASSPLAGPGADTQYF.

This clonotype was picked up a small number of times. The V gene is TRBV10-3, the J gene TRBJ2-1; D is possibly TRBD2 (5 bases). The CDR3 covers 12 residues. Germline CDR1 ENHRY, CDR2 SYGVKD. With 6 bases removed from V and 10 bases from J, the gap between germline ends came to 13 bases. CDR3 loop: CAIRRTSSEQFF. The CDR3 DNA reads TGTGCCATCAGACGAACTAGTTCCGAGCAGTTCTTC.

This clonotype was observed a handful of times. DNA of the CDR3: TGTGCCAGCAGCCCGGGACAGGGGGCGAAGACCCAGTACTTC. Residues: CASSPGQGAKTQYF. This rearrangement joins TRBV7-2 to TRBJ2-5; 12 bases match TRBD1. CDR3 length equals 14 residues. The ends lost 5 bases at V and 6 bases at J; junction bases unmatched: 4. Germline-derived CDR1 and CDR2 are SGHTA and FQGNSA.

This chain uses TRBV20-1 with TRBJ1-2; D may be TRBD1 (6 bases). The CDR3 loop spans 13 amino acids. Per the germline V gene, CDR1 is DFQATT and CDR2 is SNEGSKA (reference sequence). Deletions cut 6 bases from V and 1 base from J, with 12 bases between. In DNA, the CDR3 is TGCAGTGCGCGGGACACACGTAACTATGGCTACACCTTC. Protein product: CSARDTRNYGYTF.

At least ten counts were recorded for this clonotype. The V gene is TRBV28, the J gene TRBJ1-2, with TRBD1 identical over 7 bases. Germline values: CDR1 MDHEN, CDR2 SYDVKM. The CDR3 is 16 residues long. V was pared by 2 bases and J by 8 bases, with 14 bases of the junction left unmatched. The CDR3 loop is CASSLKLGGGLGGYTF. The CDR3 bases are TGTGCCAGCAGTTTAAAGCTAGGGGGCGGACTGGGAGGCTACACCTTC.